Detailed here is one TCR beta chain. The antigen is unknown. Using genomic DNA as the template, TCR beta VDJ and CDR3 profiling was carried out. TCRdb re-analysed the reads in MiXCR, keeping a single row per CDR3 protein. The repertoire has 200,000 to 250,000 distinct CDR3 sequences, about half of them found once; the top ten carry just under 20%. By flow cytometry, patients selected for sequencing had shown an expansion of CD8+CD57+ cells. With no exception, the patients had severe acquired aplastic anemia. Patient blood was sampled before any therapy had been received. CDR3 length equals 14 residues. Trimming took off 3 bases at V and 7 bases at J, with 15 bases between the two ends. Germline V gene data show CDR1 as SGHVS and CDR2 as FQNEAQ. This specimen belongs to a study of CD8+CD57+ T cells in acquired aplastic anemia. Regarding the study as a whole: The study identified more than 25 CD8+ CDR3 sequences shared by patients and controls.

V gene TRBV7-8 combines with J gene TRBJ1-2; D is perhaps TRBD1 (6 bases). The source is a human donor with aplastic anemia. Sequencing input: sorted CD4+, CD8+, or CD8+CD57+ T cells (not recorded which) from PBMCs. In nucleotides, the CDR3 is TGTGCCAGCAGCTTTGGGGGGGCTGGTGGTGGCTACACCTTC. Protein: CASSFGGAGGGYTF.